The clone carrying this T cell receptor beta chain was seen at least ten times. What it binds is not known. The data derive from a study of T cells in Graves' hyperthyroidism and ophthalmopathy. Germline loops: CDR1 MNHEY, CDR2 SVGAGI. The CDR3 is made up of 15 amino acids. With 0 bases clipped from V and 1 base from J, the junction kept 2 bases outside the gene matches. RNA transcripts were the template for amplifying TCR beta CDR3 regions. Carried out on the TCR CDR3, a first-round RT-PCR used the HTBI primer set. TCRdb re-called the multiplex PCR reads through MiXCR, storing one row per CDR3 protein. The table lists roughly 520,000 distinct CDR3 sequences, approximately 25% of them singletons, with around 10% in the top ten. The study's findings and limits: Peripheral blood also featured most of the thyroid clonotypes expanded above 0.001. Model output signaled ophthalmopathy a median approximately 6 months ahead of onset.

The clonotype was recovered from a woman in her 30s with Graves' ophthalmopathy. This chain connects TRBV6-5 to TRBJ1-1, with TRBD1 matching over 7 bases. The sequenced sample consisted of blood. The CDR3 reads CASSYSRDRNTEAFF. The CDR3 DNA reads TGTGCCAGCAGTTACTCGAGGGACAGGAACACTGAAGCTTTCTTT.